The T cell receptor (beta chain) described here comes from a study of response to subunit inactivated influenza vaccine. Findings of the study overall: The authors suggested that few new T cells are recruited per seasonal influenza vaccination.

With respect to this clonotype: What it recognizes is unknown.

V shed 1 base, J shed 3 bases, and the junction held 4 bases outside the gene matches. Per the germline V gene, CDR1 is SGHAT and CDR2 is FQNNGV. The CDR3 has 15 amino acids. TCRdb reprocessed the RT-PCR reads via MiXCR and lists one record per CDR3 protein. Here the sample spans roughly 460,000 distinct CDR3 sequences, roughly 11% being singletons. This chain connects TRBV11-2 to TRBJ2-7, with 9 bases lining up with TRBD2. The specimen was PBMCs from blood, collected roughly 6 weeks after vaccination. This sequence was found in a man aged 45-65 years who received an inactivated influenza vaccine. CDR3 region: CASSLVSGGYYEQYF. DNA for the CDR3: TGTGCCAGCAGCTTAGTGAGCGGGGGGTACTACGAGCAGTACTTC.